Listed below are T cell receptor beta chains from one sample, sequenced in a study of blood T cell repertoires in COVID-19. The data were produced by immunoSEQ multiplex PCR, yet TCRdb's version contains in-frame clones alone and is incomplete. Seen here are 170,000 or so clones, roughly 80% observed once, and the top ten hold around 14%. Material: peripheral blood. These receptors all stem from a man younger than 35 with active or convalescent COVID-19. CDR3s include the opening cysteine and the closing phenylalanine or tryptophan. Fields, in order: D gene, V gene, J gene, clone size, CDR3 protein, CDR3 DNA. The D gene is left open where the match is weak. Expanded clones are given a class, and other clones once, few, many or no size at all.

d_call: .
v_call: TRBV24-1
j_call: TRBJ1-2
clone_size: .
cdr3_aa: CATSDPPDRGYYGYTF
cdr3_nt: TGTGCCACCAGTGATCCTCCGGACAGAGGGTACTATGGCTACACCTTC

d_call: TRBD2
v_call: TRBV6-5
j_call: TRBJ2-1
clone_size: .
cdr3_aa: CASSKPGGAQEQFF
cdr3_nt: TGTGCCAGCAGTAAGCCGGGGGGGGCGCAGGAGCAGTTCTTC

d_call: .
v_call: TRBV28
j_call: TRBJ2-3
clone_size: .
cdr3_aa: CASSYTDTQYF
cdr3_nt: TGTGCCAGCAGCTATACAGATACGCAGTATTTT

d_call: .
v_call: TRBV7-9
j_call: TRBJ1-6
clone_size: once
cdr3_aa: CASSPDIRPLHF
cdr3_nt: TGTGCCAGCAGCCCAGACATCCGACCCCTCCACTTT

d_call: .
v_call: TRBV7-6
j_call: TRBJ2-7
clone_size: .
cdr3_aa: CASSLPGRPPYEQYF
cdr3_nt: TGTGCCAGCAGCTTGCCCGGCAGGCCCCCTTACGAGCAGTACTTC

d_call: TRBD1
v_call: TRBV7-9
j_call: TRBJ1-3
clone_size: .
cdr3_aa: CASSLVLQGNTIYF
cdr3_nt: TGTGCCAGCAGCTTAGTGTTACAGGGGAACACCATATATTTT

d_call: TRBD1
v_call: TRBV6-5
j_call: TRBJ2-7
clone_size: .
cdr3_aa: CAGSGRTGPYEQYF
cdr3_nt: TGTGCCGGCTCCGGCCGGACAGGACCCTACGAGCAGTACTTC

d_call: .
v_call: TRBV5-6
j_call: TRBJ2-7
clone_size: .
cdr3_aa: CASSFRGIYEQYF
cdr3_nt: TGTGCCAGCAGCTTCCGAGGGATTTACGAGCAGTACTTC

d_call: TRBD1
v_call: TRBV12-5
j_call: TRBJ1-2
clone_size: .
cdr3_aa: CASGTSTGVGNGYTF
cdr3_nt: TGTGCTAGTGGTACCTCGACAGGGGTCGGGAATGGCTACACCTTC

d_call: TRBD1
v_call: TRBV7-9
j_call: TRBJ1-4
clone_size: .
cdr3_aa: CASSRRQGMDLGEKLFF
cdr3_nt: TGTGCCAGCAGCCGAAGACAGGGAATGGATCTTGGTGAAAAACTGTTTTTT

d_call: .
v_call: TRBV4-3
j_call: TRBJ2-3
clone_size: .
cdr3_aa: CASSHARPGDTQYF
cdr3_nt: TGCGCCAGCAGCCACGCCAGACCGGGGGATACGCAGTATTTT

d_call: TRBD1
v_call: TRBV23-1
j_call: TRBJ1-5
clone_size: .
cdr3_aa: CASSQSRTGGHQPQHF
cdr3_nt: TGCGCCAGCAGTCAATCTAGGACAGGGGGACACCAGCCCCAGCATTTT

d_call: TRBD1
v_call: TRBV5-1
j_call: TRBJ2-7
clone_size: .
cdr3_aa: CASSFYRGPTDYEQYF
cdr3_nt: TGCGCCAGCAGCTTCTACAGGGGGCCGACGGACTACGAGCAGTACTTC

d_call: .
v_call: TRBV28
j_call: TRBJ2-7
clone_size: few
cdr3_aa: CASSSGGGGSYEQYF
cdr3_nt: TGTGCCAGCAGTTCTGGTGGGGGCGGATCCTACGAGCAGTACTTC

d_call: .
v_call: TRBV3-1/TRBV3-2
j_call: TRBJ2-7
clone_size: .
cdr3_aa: CASSQDGAYEQYF
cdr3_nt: TGTGCCAGCAGCCAAGATGGGGCTTACGAGCAGTACTTC

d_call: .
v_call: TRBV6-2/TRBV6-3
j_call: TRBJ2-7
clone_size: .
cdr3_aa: CASSYSASGSYEQYF
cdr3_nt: TGTGCCAGCAGTTATAGTGCGTCCGGGTCCTACGAGCAGTACTTC

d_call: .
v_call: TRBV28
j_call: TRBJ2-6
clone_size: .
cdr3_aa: CASSTQSSGANVLTF
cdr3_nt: TGTGCCAGCAGTACTCAATCCTCTGGGGCCAACGTCCTGACTTTC